Listed here are 7 T cell receptor beta chains from one sample, sequenced in a study of vaccination and CD4 T cells after COVID-19. These receptors lack a known antigen. Treatment in this sample: roughly ten-day PBMC culture with coronavirus spike peptide pools or control peptides (ViraFEST assay). With the Oncomine TCR Beta short-read assay, DNA from cultured CD4+ T cells was sequenced. TCRdb recomputed calls from the PCR reads with MiXCR, one row per CDR3 protein. Of approximately 24,000 distinct CDR3 sequences listed, roughly 64% are singletons. The source material was CD4+ T cells from blood, cultured in vitro. Source of these receptors: a human donor who had recovered from COVID-19.

This clonotype occurred a few times. V and J are TRBV2 and TRBJ1-1; the D is unclear. Germline V gene data show CDR1 as SNHLY and CDR2 as FYNNEI. The germline V and J ends were trimmed by 7 bases and 1 base, with 7 bases remaining between them. This CDR3 comprises 12 residues. The CDR3 nucleotides are TGTGCCAGCAAAGCTGGGAACACTGAAGCTTTCTTT. It yields the protein CASKAGNTEAFF. The whole variable domain, filled in from reference TRBV2 and TRBJ1-1, reads EPEVTQTPSHQVTQMGQEVILRCVPISNHLYFYWYRQILGQKVEFLVSFYNNEISEKSEIFDDQFSVERPDGSNFTLKIRSTKLEDSAMYFCASKAGNTEAFFGQGTRLTVV.

The chain links TRBV6-5 to TRBJ1-3; D remains ambiguous. With 0 bases removed from V and 4 bases from J, the gap between germline ends came to 10 bases. CDR3 length equals 15 residues. CDR1 is MNHEY, CDR2 SVGAGI, per germline. DNA for the CDR3: TGTGCCAGCAGTTACTCTTCGGCTTCAGGAAACACCATATATTTT. It is translated as CASSYSSASGNTIYF.

The rearrangement joins TRBV12-3 or TRBV12-4 to TRBJ2-3; D call uncertain. The CDR3 consists of 14 residues. V lost 4 bases and J 2 bases, leaving 10 bases between the germline ends. The CDR3 DNA follows: TGTGCCAGCAGTTCCAGTAGGGCCACAGATACGCAGTATTTT. Translating it yields CASSSSRATDTQYF.

V and J are TRBV18 and TRBJ1-3; no clear D gene. The CDR3 runs 15 residues. CDR1 KGHSH and CDR2 LQKENI come from the germline V gene. V lost 2 bases and J 4 bases, leaving 12 bases between the germline ends. CDR3 DNA: TGTGCCAGCTCACCAGAGGAAAGGACCGGAAACACCATATATTTT. It specifies CASSPEERTGNTIYF. The full variable domain, rest sourced from reference TRBV18 and TRBJ1-3, is NAGVMQNPRHLVRRRGQEARLRCSPMKGHSHVYWYRQLPEEGLKFMVYLQKENIIDESGMPKERFSAEFPKEGPSILRIQQVVRGDSAAYFCASSPEERTGNTIYFGEGSWLTVV.

J is TRBJ2-7 and V is TRBV28, with 7 positions matching TRBD2. The CDR3 runs 17 residues. Germline-derived CDR1 and CDR2 are MDHEN and SYDVKM. The V and J ends lost 6 bases and 6 bases, in that order; junction bases with no gene match: 20. The CDR3 coding sequence is TGTGCCAGCAGGCCGACGGTTTCTAGCGGTACTTCTCTCGAGCAGTACTTC. Its translation is CASRPTVSSGTSLEQYF.

This chain links TRBV20-1 with TRBJ1-6, with a possible D match to TRBD1 (5 bases). The V gene's germline CDR1 is DFQATT and CDR2 SNEGSKA (reference sequence). The CDR3 runs to 14 residues. V was shortened by 3 bases and J by 16 bases, with 22 bases between the two germline ends. The CDR3 sequence is CSASTPPQGSPLHF. The CDR3 region has the DNA TGCAGTGCTAGTACCCCCCCGCAGGGCAGCCCACTCCACTTT.

The chain carries TRBV7-9 and TRBJ2-1; no clear D gene. Germline CDR1 reads SEHNR; CDR2 reads FQNEAQ (reference sequence). There are 14 residues in the CDR3. V gave up 1 base and J gave up 4 bases, with 8 bases separating them. The CDR3 bases are TGTGCCAGCAGCTTAGACGAGGTATACAATGAGCAGTTCTTC. This sequence encodes CASSLDEVYNEQFF.